One sample yielded the 21 T cell receptor beta chains listed below, sequenced in a study of T cell responses to AZD1222 COVID-19 vaccine. Sequencing used immunoSEQ multiplex PCR; TCRdb keeps in-frame clones, though not all of them. The data hold over 85,000 clones, with roughly 90% observed a single time. The sequencing used peripheral blood, collected 28 days after the second AZD1222 dose. These receptors were obtained from an adult who received the AZD1222 COVID-19 vaccine.

Only one count was recorded for this clone. The rearrangement links TRBV3-1 (or the pseudogene TRBV3-2) to TRBJ1-1; D is uncertain. With 2 bases removed from V and 1 base from J, the gap between germline ends came to 8 bases. CDR1 is LGHDT, CDR2 YNNKEL, per germline (reference sequence). The CDR3 covers 14 residues. CDR3 DNA sequence: TGTGCCAGCAGCCAAAGCCAGCAGAACACTGAAGCTTTCTTT. Translating gives CASSQSQQNTEAFF.

The chain links TRBV3-1 (or the pseudogene TRBV3-2) to TRBJ1-5; no clear D. V lost 1 base and J 6 bases, leaving 7 bases between the germline ends. Germline CDR1 is LGHDT and CDR2 is YNNKEL (reference sequence). CDR3 length equals 13 residues. The CDR3 sequence is CASSQGGSQPQHF. The CDR3 DNA sequence: TGTGCCAGCAGCCAAGGAGGGTCTCAGCCCCAGCATTTT.

The gene calls are TRBV6-6 and TRBJ1-6; TRBD1 might be the D (6 bases). Trimming shortened V by 4 bases and J by 7 bases, and 14 bases separated the two germline ends. The germline gives CDR1 MNHNY, CDR2 SVGAGI (reference sequence). The length of the CDR3 is 15 residues. The CDR3 bases are TGTGCCAGCAGTTTGCGGACAGAAAGCAATTCACCCCTCCACTTT. The encoded protein is CASSLRTESNSPLHF.

The rearrangement uses TRBV18 and TRBJ2-2; possible D gene TRBD1, 6 bases. Per germline, CDR1 KGHSH and CDR2 LQKENI. The germline V and J ends were trimmed by 5 bases and 0 bases, with 7 bases remaining between them. The CDR3 is 14 amino acids. For the CDR3, the DNA is TGTGCCAGCTCAGGGGGCGCGAACACCGGGGAGCTGTTTTTT. This encodes CASSGGANTGELFF.

The gene calls are TRBV28 and TRBJ2-7; 12 nucleotides match TRBD1. This CDR3 is built from 15 residues. Germline V gene lookup returns CDR1 MDHEN and CDR2 SYDVKM. V shed 6 bases, J shed 1 base, and the junction held 4 bases outside the gene matches. DNA of the CDR3: TGTGCCAGCAGGCTGGGACAGGGGGCATCCTACGAGCAGTACTTC. Protein: CASRLGQGASYEQYF. The variable domain in full, with the rest retrieved from reference TRBV28 and TRBJ2-7, is DVKVTQSSRYLVKRTGEKVFLECVQDMDHENMFWYRQDPGLGLRLIYFSYDVKMKEKGDIPEGYSVSREKKERFSLILESASTNQTSMYLCASRLGQGASYEQYFGPGTRLTVT.

The gene calls are TRBV27 and TRBJ2-1, with D perhaps matching TRBD1 (6 bases). The CDR3 consists of 13 residues. V was pared by 6 bases and J by 8 bases, with 14 bases between. Germline V gene lookup returns CDR1 MNHEY and CDR2 SMNVEV (reference sequence). The CDR3 DNA follows: TGTGCCAGCAGATTCGTAGGGGGTGATGAGCAGTTCTTC. It codes for CASRFVGGDEQFF.

This chain connects TRBV5-4 to TRBJ2-5; D perhaps matches TRBD1 (6 bases). In germline, CDR1 is SGHNT, CDR2 YYREEE (reference sequence). There are 14 residues in the CDR3. The V end lost 4 bases, the J end lost 4 bases, and 14 bases lay between the germline ends. The CDR3 region has the DNA TGTGCCAGCAGCCCAGATTGGGGGCGAGAGACCCAGTACTTC. Protein: CASSPDWGRETQYF.

This clone was recorded only once. For the CDR3, the DNA is TGCGCCAGCAGCCCCGGGACAGGGCCTTATACCTTC. It codes for CASSPGTGPYTF. The V gene is TRBV4-1, the J gene TRBJ1-2; 9 bases line up with TRBD1. The CDR3 runs 12 residues. The V and J ends lost 4 bases and 14 bases, in that order; junction bases with no gene match: 8. The germline CDR1 and CDR2 sequences are MGHRA and YSYEKL.

V is TRBV20-1 and J is TRBJ2-7; 7 bases map to TRBD2. Germline loops: CDR1 DFQATT, CDR2 SNEGSKA (reference sequence). Germline trimming cut 3 bases from V and 3 bases from J; bases unmatched to any gene: 5. The CDR3 has 13 residues. CDR3 residues: CSASGTTRYEQYF. CDR3 in DNA: TGCAGTGCTAGTGGGACTACACGCTACGAGCAGTACTTC.

This clone was found once. The V gene is TRBV4-2, the J gene TRBJ2-5, with 7 bases fitting TRBD2. The CDR3 totals 16 residues. The V and J ends lost 1 base and 2 bases, in that order; junction bases with no gene match: 7. Germline lookup yields CDR1 LGHNA and CDR2 YNFKEQ. DNA for the CDR3: TGTGCCAGCAGCCAAGTGGGAGGGGCCCTGCAAGAGACCCAGTACTTC. Protein sequence: CASSQVGGALQETQYF.

This clone has only a few counts. The chain couples TRBV5-1 to TRBJ1-3; the match to TRBD1 covers 7 bases. This CDR3 contains 14 residues. With 4 bases clipped from V and 2 bases from J, the junction kept 3 bases outside the gene matches. CDR1 and CDR2 from the germline V gene are SGHRS and YFSETQ. CDR3 sequence (DNA): TGCGCCAGCAGCCGTGACAGGGCTGGAAACACCATATATTTT. As protein: CASSRDRAGNTIYF. The complete variable domain, with remaining parts taken from reference TRBV5-1 and TRBJ1-3, reads KAGVTQTPRYLIKTRGQQVTLSCSPISGHRSVSWYQQTPGQGLQFLFEYFSETQRNKGNFPGRFSGRQFSNSRSEMNVSTLELGDSALYLCASSRDRAGNTIYFGEGSWLTVV.

This clone occurred once. The J gene is TRBJ1-6, the V gene TRBV7-2; TRBD1 agrees at 7 bases. CDR1 is SGHTA, CDR2 FQGNSA, per germline. The CDR3 runs to 16 residues. Unmatched junction bases numbered 12, after V lost 6 bases and J lost 7 bases. This chain's CDR3 is CASSSPRDRLNSPLHF. The CDR3 bases are TGTGCCAGCAGTTCACCCCGGGACAGACTAAATTCACCCCTCCACTTT. The whole variable domain, remainder taken from reference TRBV7-2 and TRBJ1-6, is GAGVSQSPSNKVTEKGKDVELRCDPISGHTALYWYRQSLGQGLEFLIYFQGNSAPDKSGLPSDRFSAERTGGSVSTLTIQRTQQEDSAVYLCASSSPRDRLNSPLHFGNGTRLTVT.

The V gene is TRBV24-1, the J gene TRBJ2-1; no clear D. Looked up from germline, CDR1 is KGHDR and CDR2 is SFDVKD. The ends were cut back, 3 bases at V and 0 bases at J, with 11 bases in the middle. The CDR3 is made up of 16 amino acids. The DNA for the CDR3 is TGTGCCACCAGTGATATACTGACGGCCTCCTACAATGAGCAGTTCTTC. Its translation: CATSDILTASYNEQFF.

The rearrangement uses TRBV30 and TRBJ1-2; the D is unclear. The CDR3 is 12 amino acids. V was clipped by 0 bases and J by 7 bases, with 9 bases between them. The V gene's germline CDR1 is GTSNPN and CDR2 SVGIG (reference sequence). This chain's CDR3 is CAWSVGFCGYTF. DNA for the CDR3: TGTGCCTGGAGTGTAGGTTTCTGTGGCTACACCTTC.

This chain uses TRBV5-4 with TRBJ2-2; the D gene is possibly TRBD1 (5 bases). The V and J ends lost 3 bases and 3 bases respectively, with 9 bases between them. This CDR3 has 14 amino acids. Germline V CDR1 and CDR2: SGHNT, YYREEE (reference sequence). The CDR3 loop reads CASSWGRDTGELFF. CDR3 sequence (DNA): TGTGCCAGCAGCTGGGGCAGGGACACCGGGGAGCTGTTTTTT. Based on the CDR3 plus reference TRBV5-4 and TRBJ2-2, the full variable domain is ETGVTQSPTHLIKTRGQQVTLRCSSQSGHNTVSWYQQALGQGPQFIFQYYREEENGRGNFPPRFSGLQFPNYSSELNVNALELDDSALYLCASSWGRDTGELFFGEGSRLTVL.

This chain links TRBV12-5 with TRBJ1-4; weak D call: TRBD1 (5 bases). This CDR3 has 17 residues. V dropped 7 bases and J dropped 1 base, with 19 bases sitting between them. Germline CDR1 and CDR2: LGHNT and FRNRAP. In DNA form, the CDR3 reads TGTGCTAGTGCCCGTGGGCAGGGAGCTTTAACTAATGAAAAACTGTTTTTT. Its translation: CASARGQGALTNEKLFF.

The chain has TRBV5-4 and TRBJ2-2; 13 nucleotides align to TRBD2. This CDR3 is 16 amino acids long. The trim removed 4 bases at V and 7 bases at J, leaving 7 bases unmatched. The germline V gene encodes CDR1 SGHNT and CDR2 YYREEE (reference sequence). In DNA, the CDR3 is TGTGCCAGCAGCATACGGACTAGCGGGGGAGGCGGGGAGCTGTTTTTT. It codes for CASSIRTSGGGGELFF.

The chain joins TRBV7-9 to TRBJ1-6; D perhaps matches TRBD1 (6 bases). The CDR3 covers 14 residues. The V end was cut by 5 bases, the J end by 7 bases, with 12 bases between. CDR1 is SEHNR and CDR2 is FQNEAQ in the germline V gene (reference sequence). The CDR3 DNA sequence: TGTGCCAGCAGCCGGACAGAGCAGAATTCACCCCTCCACTTT. It yields the protein CASSRTEQNSPLHF. Full variable domain (remainder filled in from reference TRBV7-9 and TRBJ1-6): DTGVSQNPRHKITKRGQNVTFRCDPISEHNRLYWYRQTLGQGPEFLTYFQNEAQLEKSRLLSDRFSAERPKGSFSTLEIQRTEQGDSAMYLCASSRTEQNSPLHFGNGTRLTVT.

The chain joins TRBV6-5 to TRBJ2-4, with D maybe TRBD1 (6 bases). Trimming stripped 0 bases from V and 9 bases from J, with 15 bases between. Germline CDR1 is MNHEY and CDR2 is SVGAGI. The CDR3 covers 15 residues. Written as DNA, the CDR3 is TGTGCCAGCAGTTACTCAAACACAGGGAATACCATTCAGTACTTC. Translating it yields CASSYSNTGNTIQYF.

J is TRBJ1-1 and V is TRBV28; 9 positions agree with TRBD1. Unmatched junction bases numbered 5, after V lost 2 bases and J lost 4 bases. The V gene's germline CDR1 is MDHEN and CDR2 SYDVKM. This CDR3 has 15 residues. The CDR3 region is CASSLPTGGVTEAFF. In DNA form, the CDR3 reads TGTGCCAGCAGTTTACCGACAGGGGGAGTCACTGAAGCTTTCTTT.

V gene TRBV5-1 combines with J gene TRBJ1-1, with D possibly TRBD1 on 5 matching bases. The CDR3 spans 15 residues. Trimming stripped 0 bases from V and 5 bases from J, with 14 bases between. Germline V gene sequence: CDR1 SGHRS, CDR2 YFSETQ. CDR3 bases: TGCGCCAGCAGCTTGGAGGGGAGTAAGAGGACTGAAGCTTTCTTT. Translating gives CASSLEGSKRTEAFF.